These 8 T cell receptor beta chains were sequenced from one sample in a study of blood T cell repertoires in COVID-19 (dated by TCRdb to about 2020). Library preparation was by the immunoSEQ multiplex PCR assay. TCRdb provides this immuneACCESS table in a form limited to in-frame rearrangements. Some clones are lacking; in checked studies, under half of them reflect an unresolved V gene, and why the rest are absent is not known. The sample data list roughly 260,000 clones, and over 75% of these were observed just once. The ten largest clones represent 1.5% to 2% of the sample. Sample: PBMCs or T cells enriched from blood (not recorded which). The source is a woman in her 50s who had recovered from COVID-19.

The rearrangement links TRBV5-4 to TRBJ2-1; TRBD1 matches 11 bases. V shed 4 bases, J shed 5 bases, and the junction held 8 bases outside the gene matches. The CDR3 extends over 16 amino acids. Germline CDR1 and CDR2: SGHNT and YYREEE (reference sequence). CDR3 sequence (DNA): TGTGCCAGCAGCCCCGCCCCGGGACAGGGGGACAATGAGCAGTTCTTC. Its translation: CASSPAPGQGDNEQFF.

The rearrangement joins TRBV25-1 to TRBJ1-3; a possible D gene is TRBD1 (6 bases). The V gene's germline CDR1 is MGHDK and CDR2 SYGVNS. Trimming shortened V by 5 bases and J by 0 bases, and 11 bases separated the two germline ends. The CDR3 has 15 residues. Here the CDR3 DNA reads TGTGCCAGCAGTCCCGACAGGCGCTCTGGAAACACCATATATTTT. Protein sequence: CASSPDRRSGNTIYF.

This chain joins TRBV11-2 and TRBJ2-7, with 8 bases aligning to TRBD1. The V segment lost 4 bases and the J segment 6 bases; nucleotides outside the gene matches: 14. Germline V gene lookup returns CDR1 SGHAT and CDR2 FQNNGV. The length of the CDR3 is 16 residues. CDR3 coding DNA: TGTGCCAGCAGCTCGATTGCAGGGGGCGCGGTCCGCGAGCAGTACTTC. Translated, it gives CASSSIAGGAVREQYF.

This clone was recorded a few times. This chain uses TRBV12-3 or TRBV12-4 with TRBJ1-2, with 7 bases lining up with TRBD1. Trimming took 1 base from V and 7 from J; bases not matched to a gene: 3. CDR3 length: 13 residues. The CDR3, as DNA: TGTGCCAGCAGTTTAGGGGCAGGGGGTGGCTACACCTTC. As protein: CASSLGAGGGYTF.

The V call is TRBV4-2, the J call TRBJ2-3, with D maybe TRBD2 (6 bases). Per the germline V gene, CDR1 is LGHNA and CDR2 is YNFKEQ. Trimming cost V 0 bases and J 1 base, with 8 bases left between them. The CDR3 has 15 residues. CDR3 sequence reads: CASSQDQRGTDTQYF. Written as DNA, the CDR3 is TGTGCCAGCAGCCAAGACCAGCGGGGCACAGATACGCAGTATTTT.

This clone was seen only a few times. The J gene is TRBJ2-5, the V gene TRBV5-4; 10 positions agree with TRBD1. CDR1 is SGHNT, CDR2 YYREEE, per germline (reference sequence). There are 15 residues in the CDR3. V was clipped by 4 bases and J by 3 bases; unmatched bases: 6. CDR3 DNA sequence: TGTGCCAGCAGCCTTCCCGGGACAGGGGAAGAGACCCAGTACTTC. Its protein is CASSLPGTGEETQYF.

This chain joins TRBV28 and TRBJ2-2; D may be TRBD1 (7 bases). There are 14 residues in the CDR3. Per germline, CDR1 MDHEN and CDR2 SYDVKM. Trimming took 4 bases from V and 5 from J, leaving 11 bases between them. The CDR3 region is CASSSPGGTGELFF. The CDR3 DNA reads as TGTGCCAGCAGTTCTCCAGGGGGGACCGGGGAGCTGTTTTTT.

This chain connects TRBV24-1 to TRBJ2-3, with D unresolved. The CDR3 length is 13 residues. V lost 4 bases, J lost 4 bases, and 8 bases lay in between. Per germline, CDR1 KGHDR and CDR2 SFDVKD. This CDR3 is CATSDVLSDTQYF. The CDR3 bases are TGTGCCACCAGTGACGTACTGTCAGATACGCAGTATTTT.